This TCR beta chain is from a study of T-cell reconstitution after alpha-beta-depleted transplantation in children. This clonotype was counted ten times or more. Preparation of the TCRbeta library involved a method that used unique molecular identifiers. Via MiXCR, TCRdb re-called the PCR reads, giving one row per CDR3 protein. The sample lists about 610,000 distinct CDR3 sequences, about 10% occurring once. This receptor was identified in a human donor who donated a stem cell graft to a child with acute myeloid leukemia. The sample in question was PBMCs from the stem cell graft donor, obtained from the stem cell graft.

CDR3 sequence: CASSHAAAGDLDEQFF. The CDR3, as DNA: TGTGCCAGCAGCCATGCTGCGGCGGGAGATCTCGATGAGCAGTTCTTC. The chain links TRBV7-3 to TRBJ2-1; 7 positions match TRBD2. The CDR3 sequence is 16 residues long. V dropped 5 bases and J dropped 8; count of bases not matched to a gene: 15. CDR1 is SGHTA, CDR2 FQGTGA, per germline.